This record concerns one T cell receptor (beta chain) sequence. This sample was included in a study of blood T cell repertoires in COVID-19. As for the study in general: Collection of acute and convalescent COVID-19 samples took place in the United States, Italy and Spain.

Original processing notes: For nucleated cells, counts were estimated from reference gene primer amplification. Assay: immunoSEQ multiplex PCR; the TCRdb copy retains only in-frame clones and omits some. Clone size and the V and J calls come from that table; the DNA yielded D and trimming. Seen here are about 200,000 clones, roughly nine tenths observed once, and the top ten hold 6.5% to 9%. Trimming removed 0 bases from V and 6 bases from J, with 15 bases in between. Germline V gene sequence: CDR1 SGDLS, CDR2 YYNGEE. CDR3 length: 15 amino acids. This TCR came from a young woman who had recovered from COVID-19. Input material: PBMCs or T cells enriched from blood (not recorded which). This chain links TRBV9 with TRBJ1-1; the D is unclear. The CDR3 is CASSVDGGFSAEAFF. The CDR3 DNA is TGTGCCAGCAGCGTAGACGGAGGGTTTAGCGCTGAAGCTTTCTTT.